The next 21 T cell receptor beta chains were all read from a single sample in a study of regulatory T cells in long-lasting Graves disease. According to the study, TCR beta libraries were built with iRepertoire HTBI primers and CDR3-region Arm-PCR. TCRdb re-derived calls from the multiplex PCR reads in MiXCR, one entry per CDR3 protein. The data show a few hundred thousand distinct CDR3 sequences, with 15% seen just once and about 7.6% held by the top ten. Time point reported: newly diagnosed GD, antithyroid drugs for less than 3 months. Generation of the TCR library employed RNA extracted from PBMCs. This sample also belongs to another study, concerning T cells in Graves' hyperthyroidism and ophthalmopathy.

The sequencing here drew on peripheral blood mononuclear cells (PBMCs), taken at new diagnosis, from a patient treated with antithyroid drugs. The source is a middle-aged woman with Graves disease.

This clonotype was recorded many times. CDR3 nucleotides: TGTGCCAGCAGCCCGGGGACTAGCGGGAGGCCCCGGTACGAGCAGTACTTC. As protein: CASSPGTSGRPRYEQYF. This chain uses TRBV5-8 with TRBJ2-7, with 15 bases that match TRBD2. The germline gives CDR1 SGHTS, CDR2 YDEGEE. V shed 4 bases and J 4 bases; nucleotides not matched to a gene: 9. The CDR3 has 17 residues.

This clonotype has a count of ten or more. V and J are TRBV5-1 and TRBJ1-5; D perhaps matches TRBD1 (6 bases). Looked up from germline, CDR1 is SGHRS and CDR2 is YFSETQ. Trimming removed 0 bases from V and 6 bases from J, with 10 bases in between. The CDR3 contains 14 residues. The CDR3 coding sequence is TGCGCCAGCAGCTTGGATGGGGGGCGTCAGCCCCAGCATTTT. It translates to CASSLDGGRQPQHF.

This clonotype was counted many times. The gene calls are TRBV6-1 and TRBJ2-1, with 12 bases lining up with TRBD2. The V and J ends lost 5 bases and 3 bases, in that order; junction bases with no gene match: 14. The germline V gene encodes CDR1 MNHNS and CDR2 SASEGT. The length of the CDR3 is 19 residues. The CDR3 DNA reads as TGTGCCAGCAGTCAACCCCCAGACGGACTAGCGGGATACTACAATGAGCAGTTCTTC. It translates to CASSQPPDGLAGYYNEQFF.

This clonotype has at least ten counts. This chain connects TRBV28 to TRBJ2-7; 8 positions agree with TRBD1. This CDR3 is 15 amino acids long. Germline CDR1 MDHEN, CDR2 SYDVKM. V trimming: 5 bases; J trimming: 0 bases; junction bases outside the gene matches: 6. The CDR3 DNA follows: TGTGCCAGCAGTCGTAGTCAGGGGGCCTCCTACGAGCAGTACTTC. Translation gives CASSRSQGASYEQYF. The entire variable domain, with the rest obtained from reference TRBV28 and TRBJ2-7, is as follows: DVKVTQSSRYLVKRTGEKVFLECVQDMDHENMFWYRQDPGLGLRLIYFSYDVKMKEKGDIPEGYSVSREKKERFSLILESASTNQTSMYLCASSRSQGASYEQYFGPGTRLTVT.

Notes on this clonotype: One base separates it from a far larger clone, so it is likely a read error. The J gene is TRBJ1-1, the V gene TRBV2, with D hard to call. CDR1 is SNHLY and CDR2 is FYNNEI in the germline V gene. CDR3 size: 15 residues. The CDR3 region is CVSSLEWVMNTEAFF. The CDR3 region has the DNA TGTGTCAGCAGTTTAGAGTGGGTTATGAACACTGAAGCTTTCTTT.

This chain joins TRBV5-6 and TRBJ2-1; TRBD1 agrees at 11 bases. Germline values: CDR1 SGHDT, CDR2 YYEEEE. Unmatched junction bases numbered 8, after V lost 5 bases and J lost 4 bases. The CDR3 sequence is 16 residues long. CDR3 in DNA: TGTGCCAGCAGGAATTCGGGACAGGGGGGATACAATGAGCAGTTCTTC. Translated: CASRNSGQGGYNEQFF.

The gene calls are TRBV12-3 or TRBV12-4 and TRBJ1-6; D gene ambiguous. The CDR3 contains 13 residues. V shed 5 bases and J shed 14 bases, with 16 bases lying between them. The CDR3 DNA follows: TGTGCCAGCAGTCCCTTAGAGGCCGGTTCCCTCCACTTT. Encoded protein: CASSPLEAGSLHF.

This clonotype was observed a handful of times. DNA of the CDR3: TGTGCCAGCAACTCAGGCAATCAGCCCCAGCATTTT. This codes for CASNSGNQPQHF. The chain recombines TRBV28 with TRBJ1-5; D gene ambiguous. The germline V gene has CDR1 MDHEN and CDR2 SYDVKM. This CDR3 contains 12 residues. With 7 bases removed from V and 2 bases from J, the gap between germline ends came to 6 bases.

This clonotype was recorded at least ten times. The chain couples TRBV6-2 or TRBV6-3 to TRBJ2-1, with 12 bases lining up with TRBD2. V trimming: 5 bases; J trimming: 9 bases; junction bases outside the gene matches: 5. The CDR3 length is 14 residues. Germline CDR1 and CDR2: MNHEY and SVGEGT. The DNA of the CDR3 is TGTGCCAGCAGTCTAGCGGGAGGGAGGGGTGAGCAGTTCTTC. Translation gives CASSLAGGRGEQFF.

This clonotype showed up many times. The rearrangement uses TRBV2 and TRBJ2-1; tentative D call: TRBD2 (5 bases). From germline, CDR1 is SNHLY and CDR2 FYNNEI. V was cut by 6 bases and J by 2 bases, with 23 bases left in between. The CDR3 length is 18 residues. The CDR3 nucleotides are TGTGCCAGCAGCGCGGGCCCCTATAACACCATTACCTACAATGAGCAGTTCTTC. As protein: CASSAGPYNTITYNEQFF.

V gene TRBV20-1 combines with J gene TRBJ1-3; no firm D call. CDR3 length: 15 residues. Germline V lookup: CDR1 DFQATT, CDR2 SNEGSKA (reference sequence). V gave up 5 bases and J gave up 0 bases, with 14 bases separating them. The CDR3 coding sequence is TGCAGTGCTCCCAACCAAGGGAGCTCTGGAAACACCATATATTTT. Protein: CSAPNQGSSGNTIYF.

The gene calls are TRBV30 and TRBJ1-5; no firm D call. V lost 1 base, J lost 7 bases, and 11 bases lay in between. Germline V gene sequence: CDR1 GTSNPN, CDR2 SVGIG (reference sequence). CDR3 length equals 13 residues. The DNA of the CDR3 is TGTGCCTGGAGTGGAGGCGGCGGGCAGCCCCAGCATTTT. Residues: CAWSGGGGQPQHF.

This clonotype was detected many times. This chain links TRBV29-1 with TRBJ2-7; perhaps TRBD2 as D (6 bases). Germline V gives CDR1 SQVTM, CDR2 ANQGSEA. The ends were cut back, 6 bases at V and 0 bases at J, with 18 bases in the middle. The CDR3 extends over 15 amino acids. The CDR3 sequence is CSVIPGTGGSYEQYF. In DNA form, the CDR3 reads TGCAGCGTCATCCCCGGGACTGGGGGCTCCTACGAGCAGTACTTC.

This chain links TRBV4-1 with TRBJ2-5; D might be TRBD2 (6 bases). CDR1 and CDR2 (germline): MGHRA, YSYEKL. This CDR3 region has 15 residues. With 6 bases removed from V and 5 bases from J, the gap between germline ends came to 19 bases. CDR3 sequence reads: CASRPPGRGLETQYF. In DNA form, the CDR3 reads TGCGCCAGCAGACCCCCCGGGAGAGGGTTGGAGACCCAGTACTTC.

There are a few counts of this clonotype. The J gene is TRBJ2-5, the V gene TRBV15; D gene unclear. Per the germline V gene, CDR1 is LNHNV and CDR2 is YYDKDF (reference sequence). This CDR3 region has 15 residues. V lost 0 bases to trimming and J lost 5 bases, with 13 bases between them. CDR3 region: CATSRDRANRETQYF. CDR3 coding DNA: TGTGCCACCAGCAGAGATAGGGCTAATAGGGAGACCCAGTACTTC.

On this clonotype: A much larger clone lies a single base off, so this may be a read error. CDR3 loop: CAGSTLSDRNPYEQYF. DNA of the CDR3: TGTGCCGGCAGCACACTCTCCGACAGGAACCCGTACGAGCAGTACTTC. V is TRBV28 and J is TRBJ2-7, with TRBD1 as a possible D gene (6 bases). The germline gives CDR1 MDHEN, CDR2 SYDVKM. This CDR3 is 16 amino acids long. The variable domain in full, completed from reference TRBV28 and TRBJ2-7, reads DVKVTQSSRYLVKRTGEKVFLECVQDMDHENMFWYRQDPGLGLRLIYFSYDVKMKEKGDIPEGYSVSREKKERFSLILESASTNQTSMYLCAGSTLSDRNPYEQYFGPGTRLTVT.

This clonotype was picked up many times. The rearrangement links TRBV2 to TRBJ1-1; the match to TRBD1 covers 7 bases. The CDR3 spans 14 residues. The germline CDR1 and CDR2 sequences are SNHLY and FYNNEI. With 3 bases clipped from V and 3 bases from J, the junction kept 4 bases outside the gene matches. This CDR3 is CASSETQGYTEAFF. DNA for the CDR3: TGTGCCAGCAGTGAGACACAGGGGTACACTGAAGCTTTCTTT. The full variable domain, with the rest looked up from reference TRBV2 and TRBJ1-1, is EPEVTQTPSHQVTQMGQEVILRCVPISNHLYFYWYRQILGQKVEFLVSFYNNEISEKSEIFDDQFSVERPDGSNFTLKIRSTKLEDSAMYFCASSETQGYTEAFFGQGTRLTVV.

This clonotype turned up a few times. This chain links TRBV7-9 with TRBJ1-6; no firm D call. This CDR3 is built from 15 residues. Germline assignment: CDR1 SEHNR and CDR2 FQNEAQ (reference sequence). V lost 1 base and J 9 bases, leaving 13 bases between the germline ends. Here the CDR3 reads CASSLVPEVGSPLHF. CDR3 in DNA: TGTGCCAGCAGCTTAGTCCCGGAGGTTGGTTCACCCCTCCACTTT. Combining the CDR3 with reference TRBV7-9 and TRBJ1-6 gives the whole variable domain DTGVSQNPRHKITKRGQNVTFRCDPISEHNRLYWYRQTLGQGPEFLTYFQNEAQLEKSRLLSDRFSAERPKGSFSTLEIQRTEQGDSAMYLCASSLVPEVGSPLHFGNGTRLTVT.

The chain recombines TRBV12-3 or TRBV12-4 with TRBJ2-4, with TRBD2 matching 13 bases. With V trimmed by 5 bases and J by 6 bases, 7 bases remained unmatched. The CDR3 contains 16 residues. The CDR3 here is CASSHIRTSGGNIQYF. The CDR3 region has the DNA TGTGCCAGCAGTCATATAAGGACTAGCGGGGGAAACATTCAGTACTTC.

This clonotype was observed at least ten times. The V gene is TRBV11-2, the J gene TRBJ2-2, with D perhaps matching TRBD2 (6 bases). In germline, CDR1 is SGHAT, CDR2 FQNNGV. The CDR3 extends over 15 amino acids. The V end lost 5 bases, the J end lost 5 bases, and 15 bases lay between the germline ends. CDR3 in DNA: TGTGCCAGCAGCCACCGGGACTCTGGAACCGGGGAGCTGTTTTTT. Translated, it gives CASSHRDSGTGELFF.

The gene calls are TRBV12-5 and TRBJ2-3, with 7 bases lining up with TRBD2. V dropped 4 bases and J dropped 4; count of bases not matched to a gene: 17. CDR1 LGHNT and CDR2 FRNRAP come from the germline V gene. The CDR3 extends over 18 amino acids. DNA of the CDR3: TGTGCTAGTGGTTCACCGGGGATGGCGGGAGAGATTTCAGATACGCAGTATTTT. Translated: CASGSPGMAGEISDTQYF.